This passage covers 24 T cell receptor beta chains from one sample sequenced in a study of OX40 agonist ivuxolimab in advanced cancers. Repertoires were generated with immunoSEQ multiplex PCR, while TCRdb's copy carries only in-frame clones and drops some. In the table there are about 64,000 clones, around 80% of which are singletons. The specimen was CD4+ or CD8+ T cells sorted from blood, collected in a trial of the OX40 agonist ivuxolimab. The receptors here all came from an adult with an advanced solid tumor such as melanoma, head and neck, liver or kidney cancer.

This clone appeared a few times. The V and J genes are TRBV20-1 and TRBJ2-5; D gene unclear. Per germline, CDR1 DFQATT and CDR2 SNEGSKA (reference sequence). The CDR3 has 11 residues. Trimming pared 4 bases from V and 4 bases from J, leaving 7 bases between. The CDR3 DNA reads TGCAGTGCTACCTCGCGAGAGACCCAGTACTTC. It translates to CSATSRETQYF.

The V call is TRBV7-9, the J call TRBJ2-7, with D unclear. This CDR3 is 11 amino acids long. With 4 bases removed from V and 2 bases from J, the gap between germline ends came to 3 bases. CDR1 SEHNR and CDR2 FQNEAQ come from the germline V gene (reference sequence). The CDR3 coding sequence is TGTGCCAGCAGCTCCACCTACGAGCAGTACTTC. This sequence encodes CASSSTYEQYF.

V gene TRBV29-1 combines with J gene TRBJ1-2; TRBD1 matches at 7 bases. V shed 6 bases and J 6 bases; nucleotides not matched to a gene: 4. In germline, CDR1 is SQVTM, CDR2 ANQGSEA. The CDR3 is 11 residues long. This chain's CDR3 is CSVGQSHGYTF. CDR3 nucleotides: TGCAGCGTGGGACAGTCCCATGGCTACACCTTC.

This rearrangement joins TRBV19 to TRBJ1-1, with D possibly TRBD1 on 6 matching bases. V was clipped by 9 bases and J by 3 bases, with 14 bases between them. Per the germline V gene, CDR1 is LNHDA and CDR2 is SQIVND (reference sequence). The CDR3 totals 13 residues. In nucleotides, the CDR3 is TGTGCCAGCAACAGGGAGGGGGACACTGAAGCTTTCTTT. Translating it yields CASNREGDTEAFF.

The chain combines TRBV5-6 with TRBJ2-5; 11 nucleotides line up with TRBD2. The better agreement between TRBJ2-7 and the DNA end casts doubt on the J call. Germline CDR1 SGHDT, CDR2 YYEEEE. This CDR3 region has 15 residues. The CDR3 here is CASSYIAGGPYEQYF. CDR3 sequence (DNA): TGTGCCAGCAGTTATATAGCGGGAGGGCCGTACGAGCAGTACTTC.

This rearrangement joins TRBV5-4 to TRBJ1-4; possible D gene TRBD1, 5 bases. The CDR3 consists of 13 residues. CDR1 and CDR2 from the germline V gene are SGHNT and YYREEE (reference sequence). V was cut by 1 base and J by 5 bases, with 6 bases left in between. The DNA of the CDR3 is TGTGCCAGCAGCTTGTCAGGGAATGAAAAACTGTTTTTT. Protein: CASSLSGNEKLFF. Looking up the rest from reference TRBV5-4 and TRBJ1-4 gives the full variable domain: ETGVTQSPTHLIKTRGQQVTLRCSSQSGHNTVSWYQQALGQGPQFIFQYYREEENGRGNFPPRFSGLQFPNYSSELNVNALELDDSALYLCASSLSGNEKLFFGSGTQLSVL.

CDR3 nucleotide sequence: TGTGCCAGCAGCCCGACGGGAGTTGGCTACGAGCAGTACTTC. Encoded protein: CASSPTGVGYEQYF. The V call is TRBV7-8, the J call TRBJ2-7, with D maybe TRBD2 (6 bases). The CDR3 has 14 residues. V lost 5 bases to trimming and J lost 3 bases, with 14 bases between them. The germline V gene has CDR1 SGHVS and CDR2 FQNEAQ.

The genes are TRBV5-1 and TRBJ1-1, with 7 bases aligning to TRBD1. Germline V gene lookup returns CDR1 SGHRS and CDR2 YFSETQ. Unmatched junction bases numbered 9, after V lost 0 bases and J lost 7 bases. There are 15 residues in the CDR3. The CDR3: CASSLVGGVRLEAFF. DNA of the CDR3: TGCGCCAGCAGCTTGGTAGGGGGCGTCAGGCTTGAAGCTTTCTTT.

V is TRBV11-2 and J is TRBJ1-3; D unclear. V lost 5 bases to trimming and J lost 4 bases, with 15 bases between them. The V gene's germline CDR1 is SGHAT and CDR2 FQNNGV. The CDR3 is 15 residues long. The CDR3 sequence: CASSRSTQGGNTIYF. The DNA of the CDR3 is TGTGCCAGCAGCCGATCCACCCAAGGGGGAAACACCATATATTTT.

This clone has just a few counts. The chain employs TRBV27 and TRBJ2-1; 7 nucleotides agree with TRBD2. This CDR3 is built from 18 residues. After removal of 4 bases from V and 1 base from J, the junction contained 13 bases not matched to a gene. Germline CDR1 MNHEY, CDR2 SMNVEV (reference sequence). CDR3 coding DNA: TGTGCCAGCAGTTCCCCTTCGGGGAGGGGACTTTCCTACAATGAGCAGTTCTTC. Amino acid sequence: CASSSPSGRGLSYNEQFF.

The chain links TRBV6-6 to TRBJ2-5; TRBD2 agrees at 8 bases. Germline lookup yields CDR1 MNHNY and CDR2 SVGAGI (reference sequence). V lost 7 bases to trimming and J lost 5 bases; unmatched junction nucleotides: 9. The CDR3 loop spans 14 amino acids. The CDR3, as DNA: TGTGCCAGCACCCGGAGCGGGGGCACGGAGACCCAGTACTTC. Protein product: CASTRSGGTETQYF.

This clone turned up a few times. J is TRBJ1-1 and V is TRBV6-5; 7 bases map to TRBD1. The CDR3 length is 15 residues. CDR1 is MNHEY, CDR2 SVGAGI, per germline. V trimming: 2 bases; J trimming: 8 bases; junction bases outside the gene matches: 11. This CDR3 reads CASSYTESDRAEAFF. CDR3 nucleotides: TGTGCCAGCAGTTACACCGAATCCGACAGGGCGGAAGCTTTCTTT.

DNA for the CDR3: TGTGCCAGTTCAACAGGGGTTCAGGGCTACACCTTC. The encoded protein is CASSTGVQGYTF. The chain recombines TRBV27 with TRBJ1-2; 7 nucleotides align to TRBD1. CDR3 length equals 12 residues. CDR1 MNHEY and CDR2 SMNVEV come from the germline V gene (reference sequence). After removal of 9 bases from V and 8 bases from J, the junction contained 9 bases not matched to a gene.

The gene calls are TRBV4-2 and TRBJ2-7; 9 positions agree with TRBD2. The V and J ends lost 3 bases and 7 bases, in that order; junction bases with no gene match: 10. CDR1 LGHNA and CDR2 YNFKEQ come from the germline V gene. CDR3 length equals 15 residues. CDR3 DNA: TGTGCCAGCAGCCAGGATCCCGGGACTAGCAAAGAGCAGTACTTC. It translates to CASSQDPGTSKEQYF.

This chain links TRBV5-1 with TRBJ2-3, with D possibly being TRBD2 (7 bases). This CDR3 is built from 16 residues. V gave up 0 bases and J gave up 1 base, with 12 bases separating them. Germline CDR1 SGHRS, CDR2 YFSETQ. For the CDR3, the DNA is TGCGCCAGCAGCTTGGGCCGGGGGGCTGGCACAGATACGCAGTATTTT. Residues: CASSLGRGAGTDTQYF.

The rearrangement joins TRBV2 to TRBJ2-5; the D is unclear. V shed 11 bases and J shed 2 bases, with 18 bases lying between them. The CDR3 is made up of 14 amino acids. CDR1 is SNHLY, CDR2 FYNNEI, per germline. CDR3 residues: CAGPAGVRQETQYF. For the CDR3, the DNA is TGTGCCGGCCCAGCCGGTGTTCGTCAAGAGACCCAGTACTTC.

The CDR3: CASSQGNSGQGRAFF. In nucleotides, the CDR3 is TGTGCCAGCAGCCAGGGAAACTCAGGACAGGGACGAGCTTTCTTT. The chain combines TRBV6-5 with TRBJ1-1; 8 nucleotides line up with TRBD1. This CDR3 is built from 15 residues. Germline V CDR1 and CDR2: MNHEY, SVGAGI. Germline trimming cut 6 bases from V and 10 bases from J; bases unmatched to any gene: 16.

The rearrangement links TRBV5-4 to TRBJ2-5; 9 bases map to TRBD2. The length of the CDR3 is 16 residues. The trim removed 0 bases at V and 1 base at J, leaving 4 bases unmatched. CDR1 and CDR2 from the germline V gene are SGHNT and YYREEE (reference sequence). This CDR3 reads CASSLVEREVQETQYF. The CDR3 nucleotides read TGTGCCAGCAGCTTGGTGGAGCGGGAGGTCCAAGAGACCCAGTACTTC.

This clone showed up just a few times. This rearrangement joins TRBV2 to TRBJ1-2, with D tentatively TRBD1 (6 bases). Germline V gene data show CDR1 as SNHLY and CDR2 as FYNNEI. Trimming removed 6 bases from V and 4 bases from J, with 12 bases in between. The CDR3 length is 13 residues. The CDR3 sequence: CASRVTTGYGYTF. CDR3 DNA sequence: TGTGCCAGCAGGGTTACGACAGGCTATGGCTACACCTTC.

J is TRBJ2-5 and V is TRBV7-2, with D possibly TRBD1 on 5 matching bases. The CDR3 runs 15 residues. With 0 bases removed from V and 0 bases from J, the gap between germline ends came to 8 bases. CDR1 and CDR2 from the germline V gene are SGHTA and FQGNSA. The CDR3 reads CASSLAAGYQETQYF. The CDR3, as DNA: TGTGCCAGCAGCTTAGCTGCAGGGTACCAAGAGACCCAGTACTTC.

V usage is TRBV5-4 and J usage is TRBJ2-4, with 10 bases identical to TRBD1. The V and J ends lost 5 bases and 1 base, in that order; junction bases with no gene match: 6. Germline V gene sequence: CDR1 SGHNT, CDR2 YYREEE (reference sequence). This CDR3 comprises 16 residues. The CDR3 protein is CASSSPGQGAKNIQYF. CDR3 DNA: TGTGCCAGCAGTTCTCCGGGACAGGGGGCCAAAAACATTCAGTACTTC.

V usage is TRBV6-6 and J usage is TRBJ2-7; 9 bases match TRBD1. This CDR3 has 15 amino acids. CDR1 MNHNY and CDR2 SVGAGI come from the germline V gene (reference sequence). V lost 0 bases to trimming and J lost 7 bases; unmatched junction nucleotides: 7. CDR3: CASSYSGQGAREQYF. For the CDR3, the DNA is TGTGCCAGCAGTTACTCGGGACAGGGAGCTAGGGAGCAGTACTTC.

The J gene is TRBJ1-3, the V gene TRBV6-5; TRBD1 matches at 7 bases. J was trimmed by 0 bases and V by 3 bases; bases with no gene match: 2. CDR3 length: 15 residues. Germline V gene data show CDR1 as MNHEY and CDR2 as SVGAGI. CDR3 sequence: CASSYRDSSGNTIYF. CDR3 DNA: TGTGCCAGCAGTTATCGGGACAGCTCTGGAAACACCATATATTTT.

In this sample, this clone turned up a few times. The rearrangement links TRBV11-2 to TRBJ2-7; no firm D call. V was trimmed by 5 bases and J by 3 bases, leaving 5 bases between them. The germline CDR1 and CDR2 sequences are SGHAT and FQNNGV. The CDR3 totals 11 residues. The CDR3 bases are TGTGCCAGCAGCCCAAACTACGAGCAGTACTTC. Translation: CASSPNYEQYF.